The present entry profiles one TCR beta chain with its context. No antigen is known for it. The source of the sample is a study of spatial heterogeneity in lung cancer. Each TCR cDNA molecule carried a unique molecular identifier. One entry per CDR3 protein, called by TCRdb with MiXCR from the 5' RACE reads. The sample holds over 8,500 distinct CDR3 sequences, more than 13% seen once. From germline, CDR1 is ENHRY and CDR2 SYGVKD. The ends lost 2 bases at V and 6 bases at J; junction bases unmatched: 6. The CDR3 loop spans 15 amino acids. Notes on the study in general: It was found that expanded intratumoral alpha and beta TCR counts tracked tumor mutation counts.

Time point denoted: sample taken at primary tumor resection. There were 65 or so donors, all of them untreated patients with early-stage non-small cell lung cancer. Sequences were derived from lung tumor tissue, sampled at surgery. This TCR was recovered from a male donor with early-stage non-small cell lung cancer. The J gene is TRBJ1-5, the V gene TRBV10-3; 8 bases match TRBD1. The CDR3 DNA follows: TGTGCCATCAGTGAGGCAACAGGGGGTGGTCAGCCCCAGCATTTT. It yields the protein CAISEATGGGQPQHF.